This section outlines one TCR beta chain sequence together with its context. Its antigen is not known. The data are from a study of CD8 T cells in Susac syndrome. Study background: At blood draw, Susac syndrome patients were therapy-naive, on corticosteroids, or on intravenous immunoglobulin alone. Study findings and constraints: The study conceded that its TCR sequencing and HLA analysis involved relatively few individuals.

V lost 8 bases, J lost 4 bases, and 2 bases stayed unmatched. This CDR3 region has 12 residues. Germline CDR1 reads MNHEY; CDR2 reads SMNVEV (reference sequence). Reverse transcription of roughly 0.5 to 1 ug RNA was carried out with random hexamers. TCR beta CDR3 was amplified by immunoSEQ covering 54 Vbeta and 13 Jbeta. TCRdb re-called the immunoSEQ multiplex PCR reads with MiXCR, one entry per CDR3 protein. The top ten clones hold about 0.41% of a sample with under 110,000 distinct CDR3 sequences, 94% of them seen once. Sequencing of TCR beta was performed on blood CD8+ T cells and on blood CD4+ T cells.

Sequenced sample: CD8+ T cells from PBMCs. This sequence originates from a human donor with Susac syndrome. The rearrangement uses TRBV27 and TRBJ1-5, with 7 bases matching TRBD1. CDR3 loop: CASGQVNQPQHF. CDR3 nucleotide sequence: TGTGCCAGCGGACAGGTGAATCAGCCCCAGCATTTT.